This TCR beta chain was documented in a study of naive and memory T cell subsets. CD4 T cells were positively selected, then CD8 T cells from the CD4-negative fraction. Four subsets defined by CD45RA and CD27 were sorted after CD3, CD4, CD8 and live/dead staining. The beta constant-region primer was an equimolar mix of two oligonucleotides covering TRBC1 and TRBC2. Four rounds of PCR amplified the ligated cDNA using nested alpha and beta constant-region primers plus SP2. Each CDR3 protein gets one entry after TCRdb re-called the UMI-ligation and nested PCR reads with MiXCR. The top ten hold about 0.57% of the sample, which has under 150,000 distinct CDR3 sequences, about 20% seen once. Note on this clonotype: Its antigen is currently unknown.

Findings and caveats of the study: Naive repertoires, especially CD8, held a few larger clonotypes, possibly memory cells re-expressing CD45RA. In naive cells, over 95% of TCR sequences were seen only once. RNA-based TCR counts may shift with T cell activation and differentiation.

The CDR3 has 17 residues. V was cut by 0 bases and J by 2 bases, with 17 bases left in between. Germline CDR1 and CDR2: MGHRA and YSYEKL. Source material: naive CD8+ T cells from blood. This receptor was identified in a human donor in good health. The chain has TRBV4-1 and TRBJ2-7; a possible D gene is TRBD1 (7 bases). The CDR3 coding sequence is TGCGCCAGCAGCCAAGACTATTCCGGCAGGGGGGCCTACGAGCAGTACTTC. The encoded protein is CASSQDYSGRGAYEQYF.